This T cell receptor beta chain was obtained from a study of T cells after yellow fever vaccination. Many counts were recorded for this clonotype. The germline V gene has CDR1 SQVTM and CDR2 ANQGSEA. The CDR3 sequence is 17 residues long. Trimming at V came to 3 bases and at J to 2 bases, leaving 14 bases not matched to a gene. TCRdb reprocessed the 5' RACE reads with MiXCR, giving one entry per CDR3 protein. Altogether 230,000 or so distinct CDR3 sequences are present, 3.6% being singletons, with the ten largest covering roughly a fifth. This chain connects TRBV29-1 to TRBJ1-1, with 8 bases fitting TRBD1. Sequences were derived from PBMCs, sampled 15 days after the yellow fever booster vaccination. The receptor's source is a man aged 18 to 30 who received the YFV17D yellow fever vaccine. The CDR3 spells CSVDTPRDRRSNTEAFF. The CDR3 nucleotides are TGCAGCGTTGACACGCCCCGGGACAGGAGATCTAACACTGAAGCTTTCTTT.